The sequence of this T cell receptor beta chain was determined in a study of T-cell reconstitution after alpha-beta-depleted transplantation in children (dated by TCRdb to 2016 to 2018). For the study in its entirety: Using TCR repertoire profiling, the study followed T-cell immune reconstitution in a quantitative way in children after TCRalphabeta/CD19-depleted allogeneic hematopoietic cell transplantation. Summary of the overall study and its limitations: Apparently early alphabetaT-cell count recovery about two months after transplant reportedly relied on only several hundred rapidly expanded clones derived from non-depleted graft cells. In some patients, the high TCRbeta diversity seen at day 60 was put down to recipient T cells and intrathymic progenitors that had survived conditioning. Over the following months the frequencies of hyperexpanded clones went down, and after one year T-cell counts and TCRbeta diversity were mostly credited to newly produced T cells.

The library came from PCR. The run used an Illumina HiSeq 2500. TCR library preparation used molecular barcoding, with unique molecular identifiers applied to normalize quantification of the TCRbeta repertoire. TCRdb reprocessing: public reads trimmed at Q25 with fastp, clones called with MiXCR, in-frame beta chains kept. Rows matching on CDR3 protein sequence are summarized as one entry with the most common DNA and genes. The sample table records a few hundred thousand distinct CDR3 sequences; over 20% of these occur just once. The ten largest clones take up 36% of the sample. About this clonotype: It lacks a known antigen. Nothing much larger sits one base from this clone, and base qualities are not available.

The treatment or condition label on this specimen signifies: allogeneic hematopoietic cell transplantation with graft depleted of TCRalphabeta T cells and CD19 B cells. The transplant recipients were children given TCRalphabeta/CD19-depleted allogeneic hematopoietic cell grafts. CDR1 is given as ENHRY and CDR2 as SYGVKD, both from the germline V gene. The trim is 4 bases for V and 3 bases for J, with a gap of 9 bases between the germline ends. Taken from cysteine to phenylalanine, the CDR3 has 13 residues. The kept DNA is CDR3 alone, 39 bases in frame from the first base. The specimen comprised PBMCs, sampled before TCRalphabeta/CD19-depleted stem cell transplant. The sequence derives from a boy under two years old with Wiskott-Aldrich syndrome, due to receive a stem cell transplant. The rearranged chain carries TRBV10-3 and TRBJ1-2, with the D gene call left open. The bases read TGTGCCATCAGTGCATTCGTCCACTATGGCTACACCTTC. Translated, this is CAISAFVHYGYTF.